These 6 T cell receptor beta chains originate from one sample sequenced in a study of cytomegalovirus exposure and HLA in healthy donors. PCR was performed using 60 Vbeta and 13 Jbeta primers. Only in-frame clones appear in the TCRdb table, and some are missing; sequencing was by immunoSEQ multiplex PCR. The sample contains around 50,000 clones, around 82% of which appear only once. The sequenced material came from PBMCs. These receptors all come from a man aged 25-45 years in good health and CMV-seropositive.

This chain joins TRBV5-5 and TRBJ2-1, with D unclear. The CDR3 is 15 amino acids. Trimming stripped 0 bases from V and 0 bases from J, with 7 bases between. CDR1 SGHKS and CDR2 YYEKEE come from the germline V gene (reference sequence). The CDR3 protein is CASSLGADSYNEQFF. The CDR3, as DNA: TGTGCCAGCAGCTTGGGGGCAGACTCCTACAATGAGCAGTTCTTC.

V usage is TRBV5-6 and J usage is TRBJ1-3; D uncertain. Germline values: CDR1 SGHDT, CDR2 YYEEEE. The CDR3 sequence is 16 residues long. The germline V and J ends were trimmed by 1 base and 0 bases, with 11 bases remaining between them. The CDR3 sequence is CASSLRGLSSGNTIYF. CDR3 nucleotide sequence: TGTGCCAGCAGCTTGCGAGGACTCAGCTCTGGAAACACCATATATTTT.

The chain has TRBV6-1 and TRBJ2-1; 8 nucleotides line up with TRBD1. There are 15 residues in the CDR3. With 2 bases clipped from V and 3 bases from J, the junction kept 3 bases outside the gene matches. CDR1 is MNHNS and CDR2 is SASEGT in the germline V gene. CDR3: CASSEQGAGYNEQFF. CDR3 DNA sequence: TGTGCCAGCAGTGAACAGGGGGCAGGCTACAATGAGCAGTTCTTC.

V and J are TRBV4-1 and TRBJ1-2; 7 bases match TRBD1. The J segment lost 0 bases and the V segment lost 2 bases, leaving 12 bases of the junction unmatched. The CDR3 spans 18 residues. Per germline, CDR1 MGHRA and CDR2 YSYEKL. CDR3 protein: CASSQSREGARANYGYTF. In DNA, the CDR3 is TGCGCCAGCAGCCAATCACGGGAGGGGGCCAGAGCTAACTATGGCTACACCTTC.

The rearrangement uses TRBV9 and TRBJ2-5, with 12 bases that match TRBD2. CDR1 is SGDLS, CDR2 YYNGEE, per germline. V was clipped by 3 bases and J by 5 bases; unmatched bases: 5. This CDR3 region has 15 residues. CDR3 residues: CASSAASGGVETQYF. CDR3 nucleotides: TGTGCCAGCAGCGCCGCTAGCGGGGGGGTTGAGACCCAGTACTTC.

The chain employs TRBV20-1 and TRBJ2-5; no definite D call. The ends were cut back, 2 bases at V and 5 bases at J, with 6 bases in the middle. The CDR3 sequence is 11 residues long. Germline V gives CDR1 DFQATT, CDR2 SNEGSKA (reference sequence). Written as DNA, the CDR3 is TGCAGTGCTAGAATCGGGGAGACCCAGTACTTC. This encodes CSARIGETQYF.